The 14 T cell receptor beta chains presented below share a single source sample, sequenced in a study of beta chain features in type 1 diabetes. cDNA synthesis used the whole RNA isolate, giving expressed TCRB sequences. Assay: immunoSEQ multiplex PCR; the TCRdb copy retains only in-frame clones and omits some. The repertoire holds 200,000 to 300,000 clones, under 70% seen once, with around 0.05% in the top ten. The sample consisted of naive CD4+ T cells from blood. The receptors shown here come from a man aged 25 to 40 in good health.

Comments on this clone: The same CDR3 is also encoded by other DNA sequences in this sample. The rearrangement joins TRBV29-1 to TRBJ2-6; D remains unclear. V was clipped by 4 bases and J by 4 bases, with 5 bases between them. The CDR3 runs to 12 residues. Per the germline V gene, CDR1 is SQVTM and CDR2 is ANQGSEA. The DNA of the CDR3 is TGCAGCGTTGTTTCCGGGGCCAACGTCCTGACTTTC. The encoded protein is CSVVSGANVLTF.

The genes are TRBV7-9 and TRBJ1-2; possible D gene TRBD1, 6 bases. V lost 7 bases to trimming and J lost 8 bases, with 17 bases between them. The CDR3 length is 13 residues. Germline loops: CDR1 SEHNR, CDR2 FQNEAQ (reference sequence). As DNA, the CDR3 is TGTGCCAGCAACCTCGACAGGTCGCCAGGCTACACCTTC. This encodes CASNLDRSPGYTF.

The gene calls are TRBV30 and TRBJ2-5; D remains ambiguous. CDR3 length: 12 residues. Trimming pared 3 bases from V and 5 bases from J, leaving 10 bases between. Germline V gene lookup returns CDR1 GTSNPN and CDR2 SVGIG (reference sequence). The DNA of the CDR3 is TGTGCCTGGAGCCCTAGGAGCGAGACCCAGTACTTC. Translated, it gives CAWSPRSETQYF.

The chain carries TRBV29-1 and TRBJ1-3; D gene uncertain. The CDR3 consists of 13 residues. Germline V gene sequence: CDR1 SQVTM, CDR2 ANQGSEA. Trimming left V 2 bases short and J 2 bases short, with 7 bases between. Here the CDR3 reads CSVELLTGNTIYF. In DNA, the CDR3 is TGCAGCGTTGAACTGCTAACTGGAAACACCATATATTTT.

This clone was observed a few times. V gene TRBV28 combines with J gene TRBJ2-3, with 9 bases identical to TRBD2. This CDR3 comprises 14 residues. From germline, CDR1 is MDHEN and CDR2 SYDVKM. The V and J ends lost 6 bases and 11 bases, in that order; junction bases with no gene match: 12. CDR3 residues: CASRVAGDLARQYF. CDR3 in DNA: TGTGCCAGCAGGGTAGCGGGGGACCTAGCAAGGCAGTATTTT.

The chain employs TRBV2 and TRBJ2-7; D perhaps matches TRBD1 (6 bases). Germline CDR1 reads SNHLY; CDR2 reads FYNNEI. V was clipped by 10 bases and J by 0 bases, with 16 bases between them. The CDR3 consists of 14 residues. CDR3 residues: CATTPRDISYEQYF. The CDR3, as DNA: TGTGCCACTACCCCCAGGGACATCTCCTACGAGCAGTACTTC.

The chain carries TRBV30 and TRBJ2-7, with a tentative D call TRBD2 (6 bases). Germline V lookup: CDR1 GTSNPN, CDR2 SVGIG (reference sequence). This CDR3 has 16 amino acids. Trimming stripped 0 bases from V and 0 bases from J, with 15 bases between. The CDR3 DNA is TGTGCCTGGAGTGTCTGGGGCGACGGGAGCTCCTACGAGCAGTACTTC. Its protein product is CAWSVWGDGSSYEQYF.

A word on this clone: The junction differs from germline at one of its ends, possibly a read error. The V call is TRBV29-1, the J call TRBJ1-2; D not certain. The CDR3 has 12 residues. CDR1 and CDR2 (germline): SQVTM, ANQGSEA. Written as DNA, the CDR3 is TGCAGCGTCGAAGCGACGAGCTATGGCTACACCTTC. Its protein product is CSVEATSYGYTF.

The chain couples TRBV12-5 to TRBJ2-2; possible D gene TRBD1, 6 bases. The V end lost 6 bases, the J end lost 8 bases, and 13 bases lay between the germline ends. The CDR3 runs to 13 residues. Per the germline V gene, CDR1 is LGHNT and CDR2 is FRNRAP. CDR3 protein: CASGPGTPGELFF. The CDR3 nucleotides are TGTGCTAGTGGGCCCGGGACACCAGGGGAGCTGTTTTTT.

The rearrangement joins TRBV30 to TRBJ1-1; D perhaps matches TRBD1 (5 bases). V dropped 0 bases and J dropped 4 bases, with 12 bases sitting between them. Looked up from germline, CDR1 is GTSNPN and CDR2 is SVGIG (reference sequence). The CDR3 is 14 residues long. CDR3 coding DNA: TGTGCCTGGAGTGTAAAGGGACGGAGCACTGAAGCTTTCTTT. Translating gives CAWSVKGRSTEAFF.

This chain uses TRBV4-1 with TRBJ2-2; the D gene is possibly TRBD1 (5 bases). This CDR3 has 13 residues. Germline-derived CDR1 and CDR2 are MGHRA and YSYEKL. V was shortened by 4 bases and J by 4 bases, with 7 bases between the two germline ends. As DNA, the CDR3 is TGCGCCAGCAGCCCAAGGGGCACCGGGGAGCTGTTTTTT. Protein product: CASSPRGTGELFF.

The V call is TRBV27, the J call TRBJ2-2, with D possibly TRBD1 on 5 matching bases. The CDR3 has 13 residues. Per germline, CDR1 MNHEY and CDR2 SMNVEV (reference sequence). V dropped 3 bases and J dropped 9 bases, with 11 bases sitting between them. Here the CDR3 reads CASSFTQGRELFF. CDR3 bases: TGTGCCAGCAGTTTCACCCAGGGCCGGGAGCTGTTTTTT.

V and J are TRBV4-3 and TRBJ2-5, with D possibly matching TRBD2 (6 bases). The V and J ends lost 3 bases and 6 bases respectively, with 20 bases between them. Germline assignment: CDR1 LGHNA and CDR2 YSLEER. The CDR3 contains 16 residues. CDR3 protein: CASSQGLVEGRKTQYF. Here the CDR3 DNA reads TGCGCCAGCAGCCAGGGTCTTGTGGAGGGCCGGAAGACCCAGTACTTC.

V gene TRBV28 combines with J gene TRBJ2-1; 10 bases are shared with TRBD2. The CDR3 sequence is 16 residues long. Germline V gene data show CDR1 as MDHEN and CDR2 as SYDVKM. V dropped 3 bases and J dropped 7; count of bases not matched to a gene: 9. For the CDR3, the DNA is TGTGCCAGCAGTTTCGTTGCTAGCGGGAGTAGTAATGAGCAGTTCTTC. Its protein product is CASSFVASGSSNEQFF.